The TCR beta chain described here comes from a study of CD8 T cells in ankylosing spondylitis. Study-level results: Prior literature has documented some motif variants in synovial fluid and blood from reactive arthritis. Clones linked to disease, bearing a CD8+ phenotype, were relatively rare in peripheral blood.

In making TCR beta libraries, quantitative 5'-RACE with molecular barcodes was used. TCRdb itself ran the 5' RACE reads through MiXCR, one entry per CDR3 protein. The repertoire holds some 250,000 distinct CDR3 sequences, around 7.8% seen once, with approximately 6.3% in the top ten. With 2 bases removed from V and 0 bases from J, the gap between germline ends came to 7 bases. This CDR3 is built from 14 residues. This clonotype was found many times. Its antigen is as yet unknown. This clonotype was sampled from a male donor with ankylosing spondylitis or in good health (not recorded which). The sequencing sample was made of blood, either unsorted or a sorted T cell fraction (not recorded which). The chain combines TRBV12-3 or TRBV12-4 with TRBJ1-1; D gene unclear. DNA of the CDR3: TGTGCCAGCAGTTTAAAGGGTTTGAACACTGAAGCTTTCTTT. Its protein is CASSLKGLNTEAFF.